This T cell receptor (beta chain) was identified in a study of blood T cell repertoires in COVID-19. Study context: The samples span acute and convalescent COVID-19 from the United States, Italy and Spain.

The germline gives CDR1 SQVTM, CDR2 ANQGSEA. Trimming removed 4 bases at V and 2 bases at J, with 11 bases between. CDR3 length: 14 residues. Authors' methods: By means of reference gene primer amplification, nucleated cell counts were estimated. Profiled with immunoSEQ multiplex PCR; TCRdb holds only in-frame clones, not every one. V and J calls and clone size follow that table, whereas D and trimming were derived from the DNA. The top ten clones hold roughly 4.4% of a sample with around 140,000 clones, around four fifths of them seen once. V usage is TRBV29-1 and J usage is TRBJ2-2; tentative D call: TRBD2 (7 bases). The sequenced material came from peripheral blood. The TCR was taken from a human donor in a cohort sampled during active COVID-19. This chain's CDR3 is CSVVGGGNTGELFF. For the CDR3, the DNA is TGCAGCGTTGTAGGGGGGGGAAACACCGGGGAGCTGTTTTTT.